This T cell receptor beta chain is from a study of blood T cell repertoires in COVID-19. Looking at the study overall: T cells, B-cell-depleted T cells, or PBMCs supplied cDNA or gDNA.

The CDR3 consists of 14 residues. CDR1 is SGDLS and CDR2 is YYNGEE in the germline V gene. Trimming left V 4 bases short and J 2 bases short, with 11 bases between. TCRdb's table, derived via immunoSEQ multiplex PCR, lists solely in-frame clones and lacks some. The sample includes 100,000 to 150,000 clones, 65% to 90% of them seen just once. Sequenced material: peripheral blood. The sequence derives from a woman over 75 with acute or convalescent COVID-19. The V gene is TRBV9, the J gene TRBJ2-3; D may be TRBD1 (5 bases). This CDR3 is CASSPTVYTDTQYF. The CDR3 DNA reads as TGTGCCAGCAGCCCGACAGTATACACAGATACGCAGTATTTT.